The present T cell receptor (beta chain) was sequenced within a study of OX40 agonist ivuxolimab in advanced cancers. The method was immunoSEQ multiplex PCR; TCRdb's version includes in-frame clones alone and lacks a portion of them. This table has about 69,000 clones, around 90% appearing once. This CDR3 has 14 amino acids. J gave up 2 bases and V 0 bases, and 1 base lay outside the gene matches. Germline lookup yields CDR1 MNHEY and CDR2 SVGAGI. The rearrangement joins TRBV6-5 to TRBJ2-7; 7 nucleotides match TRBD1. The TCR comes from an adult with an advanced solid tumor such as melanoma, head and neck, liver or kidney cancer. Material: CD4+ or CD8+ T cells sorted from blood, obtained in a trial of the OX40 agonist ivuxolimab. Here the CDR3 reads CASSYSTGPYEQYF. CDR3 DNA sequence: TGTGCCAGCAGTTACTCGACAGGGCCCTACGAGCAGTACTTC.